The entry below gives a single T cell receptor (beta chain) sequence along with its context. This receptor's antigen is unknown. Within one base of it there is no much larger clone, and no base qualities were kept. This entry comes from a study of cytomegalovirus exposure and HLA in healthy donors (TCRdb year 2017). Broadly, across the study: In an earlier analysis of about 560 of the donors, 250 to 350 Gb of sequence data and approximately 100 million unique TCR beta sequences from approximately 180 million T cells were reported. An early release covering roughly 600 HLA-typed donors comprised about 300 gigabases of sequencing data and around 85 million unique TCR sequences. Of the 300 to 400 genotyped donors, about 80% fell in the genetic ancestry cluster associated with self-reported Caucasian donors. The study aimed to test whether cataloging public T cell receptors could reveal signatures of past pathogen exposure. The study used immunosequencing to profile the T cell repertoires of 666 subjects and linked those repertoires to cytomegalovirus serostatus. Besides the first cohort of around 670 subjects, a separate validation cohort made up of 90 to 150 different subjects was used. High-throughput TCR immunosequencing, statistical association of individual TCRs with disease status, and machine learning were combined to predict cytomegalovirus infection status. To study patterns of TCR occurrence, a later analysis re-analyzed previously published TCR beta repertoires from 500 to 850 donors and added high-resolution HLA genotyping. The later analysis used no new phenotypic data to find candidate immune exposures, relying instead on TCR beta sequences and their occurrence across donors. An earlier analysis of around 540 of the donors applied high-throughput TCR beta sequencing to assess whether each TCR beta V gene segment acted as functional or pseudogenic. Alongside the repertoire data, information on donor age, sex, ethnicity and CMV serostatus was compiled. Genome-wide SNP genotypes for about 65% of the roughly 670 donors were used in a later genetic analysis, which treated that subset as a discovery cohort. All discovery cohort repertoires had been generated using a single sequencing platform. HLA typing covered class I and class II loci at four-digit resolution. The number of donors typed differed by locus, with 629-630 for A, B, C, DRB1 and DQB1, roughly 520 for DQA1, some 570 for DPA1, and 472 for DPB1. Because of strong linkage in the cohort, five DR-DQ haplotypes were treated as single units for association and clustering. Across 300 to 500 genotyped donors of the cohort, an average of 235,054 unique TCR beta nucleotide sequences per donor were sequenced, and approximately 19% of those sequences were non-productive. Overall results and qualifications from the work: At a false discovery rate of 0.05, a later analysis linked 15,000 to 20,000 TCR beta sequences to specific HLA alleles. A few of the identified cytomegalovirus-associated TCR beta chains were confirmed in vitro to be specific for cytomegalovirus antigens. Compared with equally common non-associated chains, HLA-associated TCR beta chains in a later analysis were more clonally expanded and had lower generation probabilities. The classifier was reported to diagnose cytomegalovirus status with high specificity and sensitivity in both the original cohort and the validation cohort. A later analysis reported that several top co-occurrence clusters appeared linked to parvovirus B19, influenza, CMV and Epstein-Barr virus. An earlier analysis of around 600 of the donors showed that most TCR beta V segments appeared in productive rearrangements either about 87% or about 30% of the time, which broadly matched IMGT annotations. A further reported finding was that TCR beta sequences accurately predicted the HLA-A and HLA-B alleles for most subjects in the first cohort. According to the authors, the approach could potentially be generalized to other disease states and immunological phenotypes. The presence/absence analyses assumed that sequencing depth was roughly uniform across donors, and that assumption may not be true. This cohort had only TCR beta chains sequenced, and the lack of alpha or paired-chain data limited which features could be detected. A later genetic analysis reported fewer N-insertions in productive TCRs among donors in an Asian-associated ancestry cluster than the 666-donor mean. Because HLA typing was missing for some donors at each locus, association tests included only the typed subset. When HLA alleles, especially DR and DQ, strongly co-occurred, TCR associations were difficult to assign to individual alleles. A cluster of highly shared sequence variants was judged likely to be a technical artifact of the sequencing pipeline. Linkage disequilibrium might explain the correlated functional status among segregating V segments, but an unknown experimental factor could not be ruled out. Immune exposure information for the cohort was limited to CMV serostatus. Across donors, most TCR sequences were observed very rarely, whereas some public TCRs were present in many individuals. Because counts were too low, 15 or so rarely observed V segments, including chromosome 9 orphons, were excluded from the earlier analysis of roughly 580 of the donors. In a later analysis, the rate of TCR association differed among HLA loci, with DRB1 alleles having the most associated TCRs and HLA-C alleles having the fewest. The study listed 164 TCR beta chains as associated with cytomegalovirus. An association between a missense DCLRE1C variant and V-gene and J-gene trimming of TCR beta chains was found in a later genetic analysis and replicated in an independent cohort. In a later analysis, most CMV-associated TCR beta chains were found to appear HLA-restricted, with HLA associations seemingly driven largely by CMV exposure.

The cohort consisted of 600 or so healthy bone marrow donors. At the time of sampling, every cohort member was nominally healthy, though immune exposures that went unrecorded were likely present. The donor was CMV seropositive and was included in the group of about 290 seropositive cohort members. Every donor gave a peripheral blood sample, and the peripheral blood mononuclear cells from that sample were used for TCR beta sequencing. The Qiagen DNeasy Blood Extraction Kit was used to extract genomic DNA from the blood cell samples. The library was produced with the immunoSEQ multiplex PCR assay. For the multiplex PCR, a mixture combining 60 forward primers for TCR Vbeta segments and 13 reverse primers for TCR Jbeta segments was used. The CDR3 region of rearranged TCR beta genes was amplified from genomic DNA with a multiplex PCR assay. Amplified TCR beta libraries were sequenced as 87-base-pair reads on the Illumina HiSeq System. As for the authors' bioinformatics: In a later analysis, roughly 80 million unique TCR beta chains were counted across the approximately 620 repertoires, and around 11 million of these chains were shared by at least two donors. A nearest-neighbor algorithm error-corrected the raw reads and collapsed the reads into unique sequences, merging closely related sequences to remove PCR and sequencing errors. Alignment of CDR3 sequences to IMGT reference sequences was used to assign V, D and J gene segments. For a sequence to be retained, at least a six-nucleotide match to both a V gene segment and a J gene segment was required. Rearrangements were called productive when the CDR3 lacked stop codons and stayed in frame with V and J; all others were non-productive. Following IMGT convention, CDR3 was defined as the stretch from the second conserved V-encoded cysteine to the conserved J-encoded phenylalanine. Sequences without an unambiguous match to a single V gene segment were excluded from the earlier analysis of 500 to 700 of the donors. In an earlier analysis of around 600 of the donors, V segments were called functional above 56.7% productive rearrangements and were called segregating when the between-donor standard deviation exceeded 5%. A statistical classification framework was built for diagnosing cytomegalovirus status from the catalog of TCR beta chain sequences. In a later analysis, V and J genes were assigned by comparing TCR nucleotide sequences against IMGT/GENE-DB human TR gene sequences. In a later analysis, CDR3 sequences and most-parsimonious VDJ recombination scenarios were assigned using the TCRdist pipeline. In a later analysis, every TCR beta chain was defined by the combination of its CDR3 amino acid sequence and its V-gene family, and reads without a unique V-gene family were dropped. In a later analysis, around 600 highly shared, low-generation-probability nucleotide sequences were removed to address suspected cross-contamination and a sequencing artifact. A later analysis calculated a clonal expansion index for each public chain from normalized within-repertoire ranks of inferred template counts. In a later analysis, generation probabilities were computed with a VDJ recombination model fitted to out-of-frame rearrangements, and the resulting probabilities were checked against IGoR. In a later analysis, hypergeometric tests were used to score TCR-TCR, TCR-HLA and TCR-CMV co-occurrence, with a repertoire-size bias correction applied to TCR pairs. In a later analysis, false discovery rates were estimated by permuting HLA or CMV assignments 20 times. In a later analysis, co-occurring TCRs were grouped using DBSCAN, and TCRdist sequence similarity was added for clustering within HLA-allele-positive subsets. Repertoires with fewer than 30,000 or more than 120,000 public chains, plus five repertoires with anomalous nucleotide sharing, were excluded from co-occurrence clustering. In TCRdb, the immuneACCESS table is reduced to in-frame sequences with V and J assigned. These tables do not hold every clone; where another copy was compared, an unresolved V gene accounts for under half, and the others remain unexplained. The V and J calls and clone size come from that table; D and trimming were worked out from the DNA. For this sample there are a few hundred thousand clones; around 86% appear just once. The ten largest clones represent roughly 10% of the sample.

The TCR sequence derives from a woman aged 50 to 65 in good health and CMV-seropositive. The sample taken for sequencing was PBMCs.

The CDR3 region has the sequence CAWSVRGSEQYF. The nucleotide sequence reads TGTGCCTGGAGTGTTCGAGGGAGTGAGCAGTACTTC. The chain couples TRBV30 to TRBJ2-7; a tentative D match to TRBD2 spans 5 bases. CDR1 and CDR2 (GTSNPN, SVGIG) derive from the germline V gene (reference sequence). The V and J ends are trimmed by 0 bases and 7 bases, leaving 10 bases between them. The CDR3 runs 12 amino acids, cysteine and phenylalanine included. The entry retains the CDR3 DNA only, 36 bases that are in frame from base 1.